The clone carrying this T cell receptor (beta chain) is labeled medium-sized. Its target is not known. This sample was included in a study of regulatory T cells in long-lasting Graves disease. Overall study context: Patients with new Graves' disease had used antithyroid drugs below 3 months. The study's findings and limits: TRBV28, TRBJ1-2 and TRBJ2-5 emerged as the favored segments in persistent disease. The study found persistent patients shared more public clonotypes (roughly 2,600) than new patients (around 870).

CDR3-region Arm-PCR and iRepertoire HTBI primers produced the TCR beta libraries. MiXCR was run by TCRdb on the multiplex PCR reads, yielding one entry per CDR3 protein. This table has about 440,000 distinct CDR3 sequences, about 15% appearing once. In germline, CDR1 is DFQATT, CDR2 SNEGSKA (reference sequence). The V and J ends lost 0 bases and 3 bases respectively, with 12 bases between them. The CDR3 is made up of 14 amino acids. The time point was: newly diagnosed GD, antithyroid drugs for less than 3 months. The TCR library used RNA extracted from PBMCs. A further study also used this sample, focusing on T cells in Graves' hyperthyroidism and ophthalmopathy.

The receptor comes from a woman in her twenties or thirties with Graves disease. This specimen consisted of peripheral blood mononuclear cells (PBMCs), obtained at new diagnosis, from a patient treated with antithyroid drugs. The chain is built from TRBV20-1 and TRBJ2-7; D unclear. The CDR3 region is CSARDRTDRYEQYF. The CDR3 DNA sequence: TGCAGTGCTAGAGATAGGACGGATCGCTACGAGCAGTACTTC.